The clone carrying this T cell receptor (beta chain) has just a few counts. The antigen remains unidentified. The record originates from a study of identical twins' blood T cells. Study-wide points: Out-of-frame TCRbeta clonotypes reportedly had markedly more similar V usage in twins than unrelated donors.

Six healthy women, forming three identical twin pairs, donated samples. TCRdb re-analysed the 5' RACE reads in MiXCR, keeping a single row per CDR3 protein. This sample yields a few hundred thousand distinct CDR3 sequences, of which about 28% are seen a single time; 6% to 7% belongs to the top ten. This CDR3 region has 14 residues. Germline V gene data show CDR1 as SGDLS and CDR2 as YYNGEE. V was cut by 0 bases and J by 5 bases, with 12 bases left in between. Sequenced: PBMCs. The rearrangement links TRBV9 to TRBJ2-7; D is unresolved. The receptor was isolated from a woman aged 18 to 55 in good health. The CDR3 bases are TGTGCCAGCAGCGTAGATAAGGTTCCCGACGAGCAGTACTTC. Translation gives CASSVDKVPDEQYF.